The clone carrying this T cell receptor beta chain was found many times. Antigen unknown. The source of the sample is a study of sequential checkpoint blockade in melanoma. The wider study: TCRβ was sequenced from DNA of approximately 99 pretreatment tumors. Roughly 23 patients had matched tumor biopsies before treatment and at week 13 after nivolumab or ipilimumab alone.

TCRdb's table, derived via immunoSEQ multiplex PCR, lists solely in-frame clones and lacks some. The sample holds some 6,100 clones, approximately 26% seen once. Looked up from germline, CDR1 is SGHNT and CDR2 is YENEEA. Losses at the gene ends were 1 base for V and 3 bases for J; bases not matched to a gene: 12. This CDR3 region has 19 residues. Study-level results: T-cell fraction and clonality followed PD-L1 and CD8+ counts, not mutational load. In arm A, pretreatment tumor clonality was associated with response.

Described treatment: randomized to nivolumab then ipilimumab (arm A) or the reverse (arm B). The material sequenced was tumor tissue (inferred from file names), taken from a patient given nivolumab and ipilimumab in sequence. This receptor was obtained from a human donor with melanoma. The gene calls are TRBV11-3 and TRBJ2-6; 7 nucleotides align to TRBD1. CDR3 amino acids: CASSLVSGDSLSGANVLTF. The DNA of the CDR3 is TGTGCCAGCAGCTTAGTTTCAGGGGACAGCTTAAGTGGGGCCAACGTCCTGACTTTC.